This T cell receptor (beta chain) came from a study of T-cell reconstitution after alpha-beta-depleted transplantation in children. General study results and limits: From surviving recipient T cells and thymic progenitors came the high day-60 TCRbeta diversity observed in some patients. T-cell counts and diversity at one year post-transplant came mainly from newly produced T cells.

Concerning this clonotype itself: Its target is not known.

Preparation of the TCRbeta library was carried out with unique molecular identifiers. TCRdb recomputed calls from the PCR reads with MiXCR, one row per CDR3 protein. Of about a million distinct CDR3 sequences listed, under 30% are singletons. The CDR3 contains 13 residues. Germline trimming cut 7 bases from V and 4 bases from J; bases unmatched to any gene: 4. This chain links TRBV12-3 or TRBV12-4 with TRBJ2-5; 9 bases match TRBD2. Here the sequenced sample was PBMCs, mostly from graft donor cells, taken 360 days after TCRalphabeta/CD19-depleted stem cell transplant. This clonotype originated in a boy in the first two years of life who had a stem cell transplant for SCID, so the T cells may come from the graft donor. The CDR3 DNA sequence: TGTGCCAGCATGGGACTAGCATCAGAGACCCAGTACTTC. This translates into CASMGLASETQYF.